Below, 15 T cell receptor beta chains from the same sample are listed, as sequenced in a study of human versus mouse CDR3 diversity and MHC coevolution. Sequencing used immunoSEQ multiplex PCR; TCRdb keeps in-frame clones, though not all of them. The data show tens of thousands of clones, about 94% seen once. The sequenced sample consisted of naive CD4+ T cells from blood. Subset meaning: CD45RO-negative CD62L-positive naive CD4 T cells. Receptors were obtained from a person aged 55 to 75 in good health.

This chain uses TRBV6-1 with TRBJ2-1, with 8 bases aligning to TRBD2. The J segment lost 7 bases and the V segment lost 6 bases, leaving 11 bases of the junction unmatched. Germline CDR1 is MNHNS and CDR2 is SASEGT. The CDR3 has 15 residues. This CDR3 is CASRAGTRGGNEQFF. For the CDR3, the DNA is TGTGCCAGCAGGGCCGGGACTAGGGGCGGAAATGAGCAGTTCTTC.

This rearrangement joins TRBV2 to TRBJ2-7; 9 positions agree with TRBD2. Unmatched junction bases numbered 6, after V lost 8 bases and J lost 4 bases. Germline CDR1 SNHLY, CDR2 FYNNEI. The CDR3 is 13 residues long. For the CDR3, the DNA is TGTGCCAGCTTGGCGGGAGGGTTTTACGAGCAGTACTTC. It yields the protein CASLAGGFYEQYF.

The rearrangement links TRBV5-4 to TRBJ2-7; possibly TRBD2 for D (6 bases). Trimming stripped 4 bases from V and 1 base from J, with 15 bases between. CDR1 SGHNT and CDR2 YYREEE come from the germline V gene (reference sequence). The CDR3 contains 15 residues. The CDR3, as DNA: TGTGCCAGCAGCCGGGGACTTTTAACTTCCTACGAGCAGTACTTC. This codes for CASSRGLLTSYEQYF.

J is TRBJ1-2 and V is TRBV6-5, with 7 bases fitting TRBD1. Unmatched junction bases numbered 8, after V lost 6 bases and J lost 7 bases. The CDR3 extends over 13 amino acids. Per germline, CDR1 MNHEY and CDR2 SVGAGI. The CDR3 spells CASREIQGSGYTF. DNA of the CDR3: TGTGCCAGCAGAGAAATACAGGGGTCTGGCTACACCTTC.

V usage is TRBV18 and J usage is TRBJ2-1; 11 bases match TRBD1. Germline loops: CDR1 KGHSH, CDR2 LQKENI. The J segment lost 9 bases and the V segment lost 3 bases, leaving 4 bases of the junction unmatched. This CDR3 comprises 14 residues. The CDR3 nucleotides read TGTGCCAGCTCACCGGGACAGGGGGTGGGTGAGCAGTTCTTC. Encoded protein: CASSPGQGVGEQFF. Combining the CDR3 with reference TRBV18 and TRBJ2-1 gives the whole variable domain NAGVMQNPRHLVRRRGQEARLRCSPMKGHSHVYWYRQLPEEGLKFMVYLQKENIIDESGMPKERFSAEFPKEGPSILRIQQVVRGDSAAYFCASSPGQGVGEQFFGPGTRLTVL.

The V and J genes are TRBV5-1 and TRBJ1-3, with TRBD1 as a possible D gene (6 bases). Germline CDR1 reads SGHRS; CDR2 reads YFSETQ. V lost 3 bases and J lost 0, with 13 bases in between. The CDR3 runs to 16 residues. CDR3 loop: CASSSAGAGSGNTIYF. CDR3 DNA: TGCGCCAGCAGCTCCGCAGGGGCCGGCTCTGGAAACACCATATATTTT.

The chain joins TRBV5-1 to TRBJ2-5, with D tentatively TRBD2 (5 bases). The J call is in doubt because the DNA end fits TRBJ2-7 better. CDR3 length: 13 residues. Germline V gene sequence: CDR1 SGHRS, CDR2 YFSETQ. The CDR3 reads CASSSGSSYEQYF. CDR3 bases: TGCGCCAGCAGCTCGGGATCCTCCTACGAGCAGTACTTC.

Only one count was recorded for this clone. The chain is built from TRBV9 and TRBJ2-1; 8 bases line up with TRBD2. Germline V CDR1 and CDR2: SGDLS, YYNGEE. J was trimmed by 6 bases and V by 0 bases; bases with no gene match: 8. The CDR3 sequence is 16 residues long. The CDR3 sequence: CASSVDWGGTSNEQFF. CDR3 nucleotide sequence: TGTGCCAGCAGCGTAGATTGGGGTGGGACTAGCAATGAGCAGTTCTTC.

The chain uses TRBV27 and TRBJ1-5; possibly TRBD1 for D (5 bases). CDR3 length: 14 residues. V gave up 5 bases and J gave up 1 base, with 9 bases separating them. Germline V CDR1 and CDR2: MNHEY, SMNVEV (reference sequence). The CDR3 is CASSQGLSNQPQHF. The CDR3 DNA is TGTGCCAGCAGTCAGGGACTCAGCAATCAGCCCCAGCATTTT.

V and J are TRBV14 and TRBJ2-7, with TRBD1 matching 9 bases. The V segment lost 1 base and the J segment 1 base; nucleotides outside the gene matches: 5. The CDR3 consists of 16 residues. The germline V gene has CDR1 SGHDN and CDR2 FVKESK. CDR3 region: CASSQGGQGHSYEQYF. The CDR3 bases are TGTGCCAGCAGCCAAGGGGGACAGGGTCATTCCTACGAGCAGTACTTC.

This chain connects TRBV5-1 to TRBJ2-3; TRBD2 matches at 12 bases. CDR1 SGHRS and CDR2 YFSETQ come from the germline V gene. J was trimmed by 5 bases and V by 0 bases; bases with no gene match: 4. The CDR3 runs to 16 residues. In DNA, the CDR3 is TGCGCCAGCAGCTTGGACCTAGCGGGAGGGGGAGATACGCAGTATTTT. It translates to CASSLDLAGGGDTQYF.

The chain carries TRBV11-3 and TRBJ2-3; TRBD1 matches at 8 bases. CDR3 length: 14 amino acids. V lost 6 bases to trimming and J lost 3 bases; unmatched junction nucleotides: 5. Germline CDR1 is SGHNT and CDR2 is YENEEA. CDR3 sequence reads: CASSPGQGTDTQYF. Here the CDR3 DNA reads TGTGCCAGCAGTCCCGGACAGGGAACAGATACGCAGTATTTT.

With regard to this clone: The junction departs from the called germline gene at one end, perhaps through a read error. The rearrangement links TRBV7-9 to TRBJ2-7, with TRBD1 matching over 8 bases. Germline V lookup: CDR1 SEHNR, CDR2 FQNEAQ (reference sequence). The CDR3 has 14 residues. The CDR3 here is CASTLTTGAWEQYF. The CDR3 DNA follows: TGTGCCAGCACCTTAACGACAGGGGCCTGGGAGCAGTACTTC. Full variable domain (outside the CDR3, taken from reference TRBV7-9 and TRBJ2-7): DTGVSQNPRHKITKRGQNVTFRCDPISEHNRLYWYRQTLGQGPEFLTYFQNEAQLEKSRLLSDRFSAERPKGSFSTLEIQRTEQGDSAMYLCASTLTTGAWEQYFGPGTRLTVT.

V is TRBV4-1 and J is TRBJ2-5, with D tentatively TRBD2 (6 bases). Germline V lookup: CDR1 MGHRA, CDR2 YSYEKL. V shed 1 base and J shed 7 bases, with 19 bases lying between them. The CDR3 is made up of 16 amino acids. The CDR3 DNA reads TGCGCCAGCAGCCAAGTTTCCCCTACTAAGGGAGGGACCCAGTACTTC. It yields the protein CASSQVSPTKGGTQYF.

The DNA of the CDR3 is TGTGCCAGCTCACCACCGGTCGGACAGGCTTTGAACACCGGGGAGCTGTTTTTT. Residues: CASSPPVGQALNTGELFF. The chain joins TRBV18 to TRBJ2-2; 7 bases agree with TRBD1. This CDR3 is 18 amino acids long. In germline, CDR1 is KGHSH, CDR2 LQKENI. With 0 bases clipped from V and 1 base from J, the junction kept 8 bases outside the gene matches.